The source of this T cell receptor (beta chain) is a study of early T cells in non-severe SARS-CoV-2 infection. Study observations and caveats: Clonotype matching in VDJdb favored anti-spike CD8 responses and did not capture private and CD4 specificities.

In the case of this clonotype: Its antigen is currently unknown.

Tagging with unique molecular identifiers was applied to individual cDNA molecules. In TCRdb, the 5' RACE reads were re-called with MiXCR into one record per CDR3 protein. This sample has 90,000 to 120,000 distinct CDR3 sequences, with 11% found just once. V lost 5 bases to trimming and J lost 9 bases; unmatched junction nucleotides: 6. The CDR3 runs to 13 residues. V is TRBV12-3 or TRBV12-4 and J is TRBJ2-1; 8 nucleotides match TRBD2. The receptor's source is an adult who was a healthcare worker with PCR-confirmed SARS-CoV-2 infection or an uninfected control (not recorded which). The sequenced sample consisted of whole blood. CDR3 bases: TGTGCCAGCAGTCTAGGACTAGCCAGTGAGCAGTTCTTC. This translates into CASSLGLASEQFF.